These 16 T cell receptor beta chains came from one sample sequenced in a study of cytomegalovirus exposure and HLA in healthy donors. Amplification used 60 Vbeta primers and 13 Jbeta primers. Method: immunoSEQ multiplex PCR; TCRdb's copy keeps in-frame clones and lacks some. The sample holds roughly 190,000 clones. Sequencing input: PBMCs. These receptors all come from a woman younger than 30 in good health and CMV-seropositive.

The rearrangement uses TRBV6-5 and TRBJ1-6; 9 nucleotides match TRBD1. This CDR3 is built from 15 residues. V trimming: 0 bases; J trimming: 8 bases; junction bases outside the gene matches: 2. Germline V lookup: CDR1 MNHEY, CDR2 SVGAGI. This CDR3 reads CASSYSWTGDSPLHF. CDR3 nucleotides: TGTGCCAGCAGTTACTCGTGGACAGGGGATTCACCCCTCCACTTT.

V gene TRBV30 combines with J gene TRBJ2-3, with 13 bases matching TRBD2. Germline loops: CDR1 GTSNPN, CDR2 SVGIG (reference sequence). This CDR3 region has 14 residues. Losses at the gene ends were 8 bases for V and 5 bases for J; bases not matched to a gene: 7. CDR3 sequence reads: CAQRLAGGVDTQYF. DNA for the CDR3: TGTGCCCAGAGACTAGCGGGGGGAGTAGATACGCAGTATTTT.

The genes are TRBV10-3 and TRBJ1-4; D not certain. CDR3 length equals 17 residues. V was shortened by 1 base and J by 10 bases, with 22 bases between the two germline ends. Germline values: CDR1 ENHRY, CDR2 SYGVKD. This chain's CDR3 is CAISEWRPPRSSGKLFF. CDR3 coding DNA: TGTGCCATCAGTGAGTGGAGGCCCCCCCGGTCCTCTGGAAAACTGTTTTTT.

The genes are TRBV4-1 and TRBJ2-1; D is unclear. Trimming left V 0 bases short and J 5 bases short, with 5 bases between. The CDR3 covers 13 residues. Germline-derived CDR1 and CDR2 are MGHRA and YSYEKL. The DNA for the CDR3 is TGCGCCAGCAGCCAAGACAGAAACAATGAGCAGTTCTTC. Translating gives CASSQDRNNEQFF.

The gene calls are TRBV5-1 and TRBJ2-3; 14 nucleotides line up with TRBD2. J lost 4 bases, V lost 0 bases, and 4 bases had no gene match. This CDR3 has 17 amino acids. Germline V gene data show CDR1 as SGHRS and CDR2 as YFSETQ. CDR3 bases: TGCGCCAGCAGCTTGGTGGGACTAGCGGGAGCCCCAGATACGCAGTATTTT. Its protein product is CASSLVGLAGAPDTQYF.

The chain has TRBV7-9 and TRBJ1-6; D possibly corresponds to TRBD1 (6 bases). The V end was cut by 8 bases, the J end by 10 bases, with 12 bases between. CDR3 length: 12 amino acids. Germline assignment: CDR1 SEHNR and CDR2 FQNEAQ (reference sequence). The CDR3, as DNA: TGTGCCAGCTCTACAGGGAACTCACCCCTCCACTTT. It yields the protein CASSTGNSPLHF.

CDR3 residues: CASSDGAGGTDTQYF. As DNA, the CDR3 is TGTGCCAGCAGTGACGGAGCGGGGGGCACAGATACGCAGTATTTT. The V gene is TRBV6-4, the J gene TRBJ2-3; TRBD2 matches 8 bases. Germline values: CDR1 MRHNA, CDR2 SNTAGT. The CDR3 covers 15 residues. The J segment lost 1 base and the V segment lost 2 bases, leaving 2 bases of the junction unmatched.

The chain joins TRBV7-9 to TRBJ2-2, with 8 bases fitting TRBD2. V dropped 8 bases and J dropped 4; count of bases not matched to a gene: 9. This CDR3 comprises 15 residues. CDR1 and CDR2 (germline): SEHNR, FQNEAQ (reference sequence). CDR3 coding DNA: TGTGCCAGCGAACCTCCCGCGGGGGGCACCGGGGAGCTGTTTTTT. Amino acid sequence: CASEPPAGGTGELFF.

The chain couples TRBV28 to TRBJ1-5, with D possibly TRBD1 on 6 matching bases. The germline V and J ends were trimmed by 6 bases and 7 bases, with 19 bases remaining between them. Germline loops: CDR1 MDHEN, CDR2 SYDVKM. The CDR3 consists of 15 residues. This CDR3 reads CASSGGGGLGQPQHF. CDR3 nucleotides: TGTGCCAGCAGCGGAGGGGGGGGGCTCGGGCAGCCCCAGCATTTT.

The gene calls are TRBV28 and TRBJ2-5; tentatively, D is TRBD2 (5 bases). The germline V and J ends were trimmed by 5 bases and 1 base, with 11 bases remaining between them. This CDR3 region has 14 residues. Germline CDR1 reads MDHEN; CDR2 reads SYDVKM. Here the CDR3 DNA reads TGTGCCAGCAGTAATAAAGCGGCCCAAGAGACCCAGTACTTC. Protein: CASSNKAAQETQYF.

The gene calls are TRBV5-5 and TRBJ1-2; 9 positions agree with TRBD1. Unmatched junction bases numbered 5, after V lost 0 bases and J lost 11 bases. The germline V gene encodes CDR1 SGHKS and CDR2 YYEKEE (reference sequence). The CDR3 totals 13 residues. The CDR3 region is CASSLEATGGYTF. The CDR3 region has the DNA TGTGCCAGCAGCTTGGAAGCGACAGGGGGGTACACCTTC.

The J gene is TRBJ1-1, the V gene TRBV20-1, with 7 bases identical to TRBD1. The CDR3 sequence is 11 residues long. Germline lookup yields CDR1 DFQATT and CDR2 SNEGSKA (reference sequence). V gave up 6 bases and J gave up 6 bases; unmatched junction bases: 4. The CDR3 DNA follows: TGCAGTGCCGGACAGGAAGCTGAAGCTTTCTTT. This encodes CSAGQEAEAFF.

J is TRBJ1-4 and V is TRBV4-3; 9 nucleotides line up with TRBD1. J gave up 5 bases and V 3 bases, and 1 base lay outside the gene matches. This CDR3 spans 14 amino acids. Looked up from germline, CDR1 is LGHNA and CDR2 is YSLEER. The DNA for the CDR3 is TGCGCCAGCAGCCAGGGACAGGGAAATGAAAAACTGTTTTTT. Translation: CASSQGQGNEKLFF.

The chain employs TRBV5-1 and TRBJ2-1; no reliable D call. Deletions cut 1 base from V and 6 bases from J, with 8 bases between. Germline V gene lookup returns CDR1 SGHRS and CDR2 YFSETQ. The length of the CDR3 is 13 residues. The CDR3 here is CASSLYLFNEQFF. For the CDR3, the DNA is TGCGCCAGCAGCTTGTATCTCTTCAATGAGCAGTTCTTC.

The CDR3 protein is CASSFGENTEAFF. In DNA, the CDR3 is TGTGCCAGCAGCTTTGGAGAGAACACTGAAGCTTTCTTT. The chain joins TRBV7-2 to TRBJ1-1; D is uncertain. Germline V lookup: CDR1 SGHTA, CDR2 FQGNSA. The CDR3 sequence is 13 residues long. Trimming removed 3 bases from V and 1 base from J, with 6 bases in between.

This chain connects TRBV7-2 to TRBJ2-3; D is undetermined. The CDR3 totals 12 residues. V gave up 6 bases and J gave up 0 bases, with 4 bases separating them. Germline V lookup: CDR1 SGHTA, CDR2 FQGNSA. The CDR3 region is CASRISTDTQYF. The CDR3 DNA reads TGTGCCAGCAGAATAAGCACAGATACGCAGTATTTT. Together with reference TRBV7-2 and TRBJ2-3, the CDR3 gives the full variable domain: GAGVSQSPSNKVTEKGKDVELRCDPISGHTALYWYRQSLGQGLEFLIYFQGNSAPDKSGLPSDRFSAERTGGSVSTLTIQRTQQEDSAVYLCASRISTDTQYFGPGTRLTVL.